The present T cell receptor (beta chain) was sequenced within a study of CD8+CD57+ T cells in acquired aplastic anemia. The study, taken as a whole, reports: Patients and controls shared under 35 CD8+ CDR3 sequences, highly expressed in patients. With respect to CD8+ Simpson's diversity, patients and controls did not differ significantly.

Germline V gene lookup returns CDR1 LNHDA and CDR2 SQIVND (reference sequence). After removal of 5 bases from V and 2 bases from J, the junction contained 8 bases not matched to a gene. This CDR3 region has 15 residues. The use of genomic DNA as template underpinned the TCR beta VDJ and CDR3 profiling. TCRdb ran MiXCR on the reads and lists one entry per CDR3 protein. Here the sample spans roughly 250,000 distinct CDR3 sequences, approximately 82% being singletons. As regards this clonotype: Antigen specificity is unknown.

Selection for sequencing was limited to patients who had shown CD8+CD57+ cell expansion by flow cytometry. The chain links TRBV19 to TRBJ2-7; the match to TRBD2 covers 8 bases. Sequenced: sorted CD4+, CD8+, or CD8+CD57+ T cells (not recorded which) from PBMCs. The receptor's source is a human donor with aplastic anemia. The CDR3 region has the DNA TGTGCCAGTAGTTCGAAGCGGGAGCCCCCCTACGAGCAGTACTTC. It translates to CASSSKREPPYEQYF.